One and the same sample provided the 10 T cell receptor beta chains below, sequenced in a study of graft-versus-host responses after intestinal transplantation. Data came from immunoSEQ multiplex PCR; TCRdb stores just in-frame clones and leaves some out. The table shows fewer than 90,000 clones, with approximately 94% occurring only once. Antigens for these TCRs are unknown. Sequencing used unstimulated CD4+ T cells sorted from spleen or lymph node cells, obtained before transplant. Source of these receptors: a human donor who was the organ donor for an intestinal transplant.

This chain joins TRBV5-8 and TRBJ1-1; 8 bases are shared with TRBD1. There are 16 residues in the CDR3. Losses at the gene ends were 4 bases for V and 1 base for J; bases not matched to a gene: 9. From germline, CDR1 is SGHTS and CDR2 YDEGEE. CDR3 nucleotide sequence: TGTGCCAGCAGCCCTGGACAGGGCGGAGGGAACACTGAAGCTTTCTTT. Translation: CASSPGQGGGNTEAFF.

The rearrangement joins TRBV5-4 to TRBJ1-2; 9 bases map to TRBD1. From germline, CDR1 is SGHNT and CDR2 YYREEE (reference sequence). The CDR3 is 15 residues long. V shed 3 bases and J 4 bases; nucleotides not matched to a gene: 7. The CDR3 reads CASSYRDRASYGYTF. CDR3 bases: TGTGCCAGCAGCTACCGGGACAGGGCGTCCTATGGCTACACCTTC.

The genes are TRBV14 and TRBJ2-1, with 9 bases that match TRBD2. CDR3 length: 18 residues. Trimming took 5 bases from V and 0 from J; bases not matched to a gene: 11. CDR1 and CDR2 from the germline V gene are SGHDN and FVKESK. CDR3 DNA sequence: TGTGCCAGCAGCTATCGAGAGAAACTAGCGGGCTCCTACAATGAGCAGTTCTTC. Its protein is CASSYREKLAGSYNEQFF.

The rearrangement links TRBV5-8 to TRBJ2-3; a weak D match, TRBD1 (6 bases). The CDR3 loop spans 13 amino acids. Deletions cut 7 bases from V and 0 bases from J, with 9 bases between. Germline CDR1 is SGHTS and CDR2 is YDEGEE. In nucleotides, the CDR3 is TGTGCCAGCCGACAGGCCAGCACAGATACGCAGTATTTT. This sequence encodes CASRQASTDTQYF.

V gene TRBV19 combines with J gene TRBJ2-5; either TRBD1 or TRBD2 may fit D (5 bases each). The V gene's germline CDR1 is LNHDA and CDR2 SQIVND (reference sequence). This CDR3 spans 15 amino acids. V was pared by 1 base and J by 7 bases, with 16 bases between. The DNA of the CDR3 is TGTGCCAGTAGTATAGTTGGGGCTAGCTCCGGGACCCAGTACTTC. This sequence encodes CASSIVGASSGTQYF.

The V gene is TRBV2, the J gene TRBJ2-2, with TRBD1 identical over 7 bases. Germline V gene sequence: CDR1 SNHLY, CDR2 FYNNEI. The CDR3 has 14 residues. V lost 8 bases, J lost 6 bases, and 9 bases stayed unmatched. This CDR3 is CASYDIQGAGELFF. CDR3 nucleotide sequence: TGTGCCAGCTATGACATCCAGGGGGCCGGGGAGCTGTTTTTT.

The V and J genes are TRBV5-4 and TRBJ2-3; D gene unclear. The germline V and J ends were trimmed by 4 bases and 3 bases, with 9 bases remaining between them. CDR1 is SGHNT and CDR2 is YYREEE in the germline V gene (reference sequence). The CDR3 runs to 13 residues. The CDR3 DNA follows: TGTGCCAGCAGCCTCATATGGACAGATACGCAGTATTTT. This encodes CASSLIWTDTQYF.

The V call is TRBV7-2, the J call TRBJ2-7; 10 bases fit TRBD2. The V and J ends lost 1 base and 8 bases, in that order; junction bases with no gene match: 8. The CDR3 has 15 residues. CDR1 is SGHTA and CDR2 is FQGNSA in the germline V gene. Here the CDR3 DNA reads TGTGCCAGCAGCTTAGGGGGGACTAGCGTTTCCAAGCAGTACTTC. Amino acid sequence: CASSLGGTSVSKQYF.

This chain connects TRBV7-9 to TRBJ1-2; 11 nucleotides agree with TRBD1. Germline V lookup: CDR1 SEHNR, CDR2 FQNEAQ (reference sequence). The CDR3 is 15 residues long. J lost 6 bases, V lost 5 bases, and 8 bases had no gene match. CDR3 coding DNA: TGTGCCAGCAGCCACCGGGACAGGGGGGAAAATGGCTACACCTTC. Its translation is CASSHRDRGENGYTF.

The genes are TRBV10-3 and TRBJ2-7; D assignment may be TRBD1 or TRBD2 (5 bases each). The V and J ends lost 0 bases and 6 bases respectively, with 12 bases between them. This CDR3 comprises 14 residues. From germline, CDR1 is ENHRY and CDR2 SYGVKD. CDR3 sequence (DNA): TGTGCCATCAGTGAGTCCGGGGCGTCGGGCGAGCAGTACTTC. Protein: CAISESGASGEQYF.